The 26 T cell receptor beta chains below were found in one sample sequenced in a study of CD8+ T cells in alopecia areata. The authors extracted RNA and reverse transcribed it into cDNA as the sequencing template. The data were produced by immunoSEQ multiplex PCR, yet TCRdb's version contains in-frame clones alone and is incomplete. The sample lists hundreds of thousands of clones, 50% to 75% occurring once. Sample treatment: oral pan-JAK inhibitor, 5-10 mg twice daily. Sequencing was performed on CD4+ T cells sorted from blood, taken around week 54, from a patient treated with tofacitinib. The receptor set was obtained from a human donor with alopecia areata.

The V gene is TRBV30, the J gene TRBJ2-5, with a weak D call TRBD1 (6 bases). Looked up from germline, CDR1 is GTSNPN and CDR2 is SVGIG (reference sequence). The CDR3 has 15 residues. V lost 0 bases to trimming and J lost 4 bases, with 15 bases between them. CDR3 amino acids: CAWSVQQGRGETQYF. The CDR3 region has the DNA TGTGCCTGGAGTGTACAGCAGGGGCGAGGAGAGACCCAGTACTTC.

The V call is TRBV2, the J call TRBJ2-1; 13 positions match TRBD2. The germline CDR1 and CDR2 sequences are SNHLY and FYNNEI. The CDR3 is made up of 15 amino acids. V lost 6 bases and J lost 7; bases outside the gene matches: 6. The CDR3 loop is CASRESGLAGNEQFF. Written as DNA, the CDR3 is TGTGCCAGCAGGGAATCGGGACTAGCGGGGAATGAGCAGTTCTTC.

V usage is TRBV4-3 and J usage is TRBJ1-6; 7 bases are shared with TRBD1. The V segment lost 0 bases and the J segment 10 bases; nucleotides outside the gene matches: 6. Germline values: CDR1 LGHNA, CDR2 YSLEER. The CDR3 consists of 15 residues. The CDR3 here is CASSQEGRGGSPLHF. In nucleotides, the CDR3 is TGCGCCAGCAGCCAAGAAGGCAGGGGGGGATCACCCCTCCACTTT.

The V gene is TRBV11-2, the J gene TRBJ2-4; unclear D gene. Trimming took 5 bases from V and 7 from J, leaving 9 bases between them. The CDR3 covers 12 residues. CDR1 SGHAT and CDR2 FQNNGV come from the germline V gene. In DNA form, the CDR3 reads TGTGCCAGCAGCCCAACCTACAACATTCAGTACTTC. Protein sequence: CASSPTYNIQYF. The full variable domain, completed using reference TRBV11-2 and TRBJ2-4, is EAGVAQSPRYKIIEKRQSVAFWCNPISGHATLYWYQQILGQGPKLLIQFQNNGVVDDSQLPKDRFSAERLKGVDSTLKIQPAKLEDSAVYLCASSPTYNIQYFGAGTRLSVL.

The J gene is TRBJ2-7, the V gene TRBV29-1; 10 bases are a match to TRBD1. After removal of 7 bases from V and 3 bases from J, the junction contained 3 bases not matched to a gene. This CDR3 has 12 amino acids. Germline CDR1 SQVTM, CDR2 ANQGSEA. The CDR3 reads CSAWTGGYEQYF. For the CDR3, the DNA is TGCAGCGCCTGGACAGGGGGCTACGAGCAGTACTTC.

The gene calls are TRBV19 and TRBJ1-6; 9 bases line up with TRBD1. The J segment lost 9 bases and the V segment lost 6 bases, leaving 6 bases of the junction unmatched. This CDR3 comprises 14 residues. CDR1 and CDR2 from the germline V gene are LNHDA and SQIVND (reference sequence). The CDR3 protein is CASSGQGSLSPLHF. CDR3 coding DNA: TGTGCCAGTAGCGGACAGGGGAGTCTTTCACCCCTCCACTTT.

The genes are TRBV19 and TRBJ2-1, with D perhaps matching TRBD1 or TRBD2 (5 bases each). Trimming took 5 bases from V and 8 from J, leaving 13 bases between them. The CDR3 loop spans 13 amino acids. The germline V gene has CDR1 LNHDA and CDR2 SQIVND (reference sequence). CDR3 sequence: CASSSDWGYEQFF. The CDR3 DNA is TGTGCCAGTAGTTCCGACTGGGGGTATGAGCAGTTCTTC.

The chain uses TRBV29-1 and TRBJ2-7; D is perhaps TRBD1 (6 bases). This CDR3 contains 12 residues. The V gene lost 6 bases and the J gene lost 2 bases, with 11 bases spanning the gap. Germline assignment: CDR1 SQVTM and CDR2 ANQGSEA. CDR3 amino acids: CSVRDTPYEQYF. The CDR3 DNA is TGCAGCGTCCGGGACACCCCCTACGAGCAGTACTTC.

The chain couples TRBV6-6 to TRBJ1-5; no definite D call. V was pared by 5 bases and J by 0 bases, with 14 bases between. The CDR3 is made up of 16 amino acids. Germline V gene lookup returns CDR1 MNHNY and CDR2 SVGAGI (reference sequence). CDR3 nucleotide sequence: TGTGCCAGCAGTACCCCGAACCGCTATAGCAATCAGCCCCAGCATTTT. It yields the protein CASSTPNRYSNQPQHF.

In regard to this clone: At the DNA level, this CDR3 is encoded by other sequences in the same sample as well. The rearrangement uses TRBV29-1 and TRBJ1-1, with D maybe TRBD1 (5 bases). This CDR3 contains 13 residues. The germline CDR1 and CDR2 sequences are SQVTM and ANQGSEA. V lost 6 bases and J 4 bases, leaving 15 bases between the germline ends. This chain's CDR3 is CSVGPGLGTEAFF. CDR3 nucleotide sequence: TGCAGCGTGGGACCCGGGTTGGGCACTGAAGCTTTCTTT.

Here the CDR3 DNA reads TGTGCCAGCAGCTTAATGTGGGATTACGAGCAGTACTTC. It codes for CASSLMWDYEQYF. The genes are TRBV11-1 and TRBJ2-7; D not certain. Germline V lookup: CDR1 SGHAT, CDR2 FQDESV (reference sequence). The CDR3 is 13 amino acids. Trimming shortened V by 2 bases and J by 4 bases, and 9 bases separated the two germline ends. The full variable domain, completed using reference TRBV11-1 and TRBJ2-7, is EAEVAQSPRYKITEKSQAVAFWCDPISGHATLYWYRQILGQGPELLVQFQDESVVDDSQLPKDRFSAERLKGVDSTLKIQPAELGDSAMYLCASSLMWDYEQYFGPGTRLTVT.

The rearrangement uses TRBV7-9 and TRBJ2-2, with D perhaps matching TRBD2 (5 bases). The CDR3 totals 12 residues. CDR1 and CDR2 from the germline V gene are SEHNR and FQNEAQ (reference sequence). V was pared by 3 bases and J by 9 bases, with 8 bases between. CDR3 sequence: CASSLPGRELFF. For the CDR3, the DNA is TGTGCCAGCAGCTTGCCCGGGAGGGAGCTGTTTTTT. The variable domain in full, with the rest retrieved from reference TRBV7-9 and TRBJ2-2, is DTGVSQNPRHKITKRGQNVTFRCDPISEHNRLYWYRQTLGQGPEFLTYFQNEAQLEKSRLLSDRFSAERPKGSFSTLEIQRTEQGDSAMYLCASSLPGRELFFGEGSRLTVL.

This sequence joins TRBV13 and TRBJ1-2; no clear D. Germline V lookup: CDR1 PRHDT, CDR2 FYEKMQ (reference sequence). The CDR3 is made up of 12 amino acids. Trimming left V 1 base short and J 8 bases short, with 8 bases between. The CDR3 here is CASSLARLGYTF. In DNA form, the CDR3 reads TGTGCCAGCAGCTTAGCTAGGCTGGGCTACACCTTC. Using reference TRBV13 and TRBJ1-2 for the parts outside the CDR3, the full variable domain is AAGVIQSPRHLIKEKRETATLKCYPIPRHDTVYWYQQGPGQDPQFLISFYEKMQSDKGSIPDRFSAQQFSDYHSELNMSSLELGDSALYFCASSLARLGYTFGSGTRLTVV.

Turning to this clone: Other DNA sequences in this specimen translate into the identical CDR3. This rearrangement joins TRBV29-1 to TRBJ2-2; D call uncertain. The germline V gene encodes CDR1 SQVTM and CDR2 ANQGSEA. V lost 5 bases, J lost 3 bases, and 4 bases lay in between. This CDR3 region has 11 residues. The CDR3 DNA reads TGCAGCGTTCGGGACACCGGGGAGCTGTTTTTT. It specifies CSVRDTGELFF.

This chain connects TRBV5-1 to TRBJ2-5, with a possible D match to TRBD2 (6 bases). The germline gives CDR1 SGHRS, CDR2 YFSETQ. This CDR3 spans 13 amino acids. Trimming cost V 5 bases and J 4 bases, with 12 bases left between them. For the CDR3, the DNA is TGCGCCAGCAGTTCCGGGACTCGAGAGACCCAGTACTTC. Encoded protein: CASSSGTRETQYF.

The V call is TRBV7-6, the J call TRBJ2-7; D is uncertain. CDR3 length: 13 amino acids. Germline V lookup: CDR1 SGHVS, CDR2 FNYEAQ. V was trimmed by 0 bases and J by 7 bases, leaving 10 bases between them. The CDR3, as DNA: TGTGCCAGCAGCTTAGCCCTCCTCCAAGAGCAGTACTTC. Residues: CASSLALLQEQYF.

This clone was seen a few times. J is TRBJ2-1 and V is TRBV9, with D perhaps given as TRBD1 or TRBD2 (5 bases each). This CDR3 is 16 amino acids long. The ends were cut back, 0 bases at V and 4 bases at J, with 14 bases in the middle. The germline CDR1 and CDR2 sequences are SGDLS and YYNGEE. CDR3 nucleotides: TGTGCCAGCAGCGTAGGAGAGGGACCTAAATACAATGAGCAGTTCTTC. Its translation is CASSVGEGPKYNEQFF.

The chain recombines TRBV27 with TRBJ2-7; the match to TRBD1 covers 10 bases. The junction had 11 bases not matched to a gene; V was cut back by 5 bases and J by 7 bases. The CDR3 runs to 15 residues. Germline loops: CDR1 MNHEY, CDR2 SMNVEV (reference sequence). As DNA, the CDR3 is TGTGCCAGCAGTCAGGGCGGGACAGGGGTGGAGGAGCAGTACTTC. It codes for CASSQGGTGVEEQYF.

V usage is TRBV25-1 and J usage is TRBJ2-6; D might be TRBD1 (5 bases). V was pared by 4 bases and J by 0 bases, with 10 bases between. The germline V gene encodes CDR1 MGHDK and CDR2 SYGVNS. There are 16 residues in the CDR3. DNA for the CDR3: TGTGCCAGCAGTGGACAGACGGACTCTGGGGCCAACGTCCTGACTTTC. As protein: CASSGQTDSGANVLTF.

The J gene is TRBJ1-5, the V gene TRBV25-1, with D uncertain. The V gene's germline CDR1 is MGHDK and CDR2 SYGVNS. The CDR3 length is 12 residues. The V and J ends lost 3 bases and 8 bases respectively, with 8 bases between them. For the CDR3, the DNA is TGTGCCAGCAGTGACAGAGCCGAGCCCCAGCATTTT. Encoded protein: CASSDRAEPQHF.

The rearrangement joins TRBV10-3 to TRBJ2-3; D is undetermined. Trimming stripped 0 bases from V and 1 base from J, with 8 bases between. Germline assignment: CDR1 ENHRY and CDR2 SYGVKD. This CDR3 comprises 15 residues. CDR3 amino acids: CAISESVGGTDTQYF. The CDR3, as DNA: TGTGCCATCAGTGAGTCGGTTGGGGGCACAGATACGCAGTATTTT.

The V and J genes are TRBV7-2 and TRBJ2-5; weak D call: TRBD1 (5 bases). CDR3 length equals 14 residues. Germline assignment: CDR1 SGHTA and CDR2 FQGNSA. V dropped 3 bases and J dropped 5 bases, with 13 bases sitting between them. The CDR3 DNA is TGTGCCAGCAGCTTCAGCAGGGTGGGGGAGACCCAGTACTTC. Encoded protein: CASSFSRVGETQYF.

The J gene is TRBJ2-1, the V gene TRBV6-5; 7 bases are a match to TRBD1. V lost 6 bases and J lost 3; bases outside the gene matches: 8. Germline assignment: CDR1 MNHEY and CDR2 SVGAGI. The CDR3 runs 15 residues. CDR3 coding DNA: TGTGCCAGCAGCCGTACAGGGGACATCTACAATGAGCAGTTCTTC. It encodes CASSRTGDIYNEQFF.

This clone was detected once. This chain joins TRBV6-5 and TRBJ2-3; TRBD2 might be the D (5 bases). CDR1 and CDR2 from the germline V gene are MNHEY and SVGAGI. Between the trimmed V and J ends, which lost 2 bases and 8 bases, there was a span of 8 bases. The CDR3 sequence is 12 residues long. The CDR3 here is CASSYVRGTQYF. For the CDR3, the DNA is TGTGCCAGCAGTTACGTCCGGGGTACGCAGTATTTT.

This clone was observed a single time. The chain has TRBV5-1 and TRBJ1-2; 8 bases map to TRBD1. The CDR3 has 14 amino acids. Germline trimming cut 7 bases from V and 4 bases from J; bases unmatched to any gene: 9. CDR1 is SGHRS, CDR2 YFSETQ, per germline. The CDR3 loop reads CASGPGQVFYGYTF. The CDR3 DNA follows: TGCGCCAGCGGACCGGGACAGGTCTTCTATGGCTACACCTTC.

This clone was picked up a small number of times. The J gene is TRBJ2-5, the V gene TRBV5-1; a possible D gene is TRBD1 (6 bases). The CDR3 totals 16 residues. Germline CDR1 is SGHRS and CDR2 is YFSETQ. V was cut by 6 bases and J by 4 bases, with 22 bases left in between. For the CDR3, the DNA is TGCGCCAGCACCTGGGGTGGGACACAGGAGGCAGAGACCCAGTACTTC. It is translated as CASTWGGTQEAETQYF.